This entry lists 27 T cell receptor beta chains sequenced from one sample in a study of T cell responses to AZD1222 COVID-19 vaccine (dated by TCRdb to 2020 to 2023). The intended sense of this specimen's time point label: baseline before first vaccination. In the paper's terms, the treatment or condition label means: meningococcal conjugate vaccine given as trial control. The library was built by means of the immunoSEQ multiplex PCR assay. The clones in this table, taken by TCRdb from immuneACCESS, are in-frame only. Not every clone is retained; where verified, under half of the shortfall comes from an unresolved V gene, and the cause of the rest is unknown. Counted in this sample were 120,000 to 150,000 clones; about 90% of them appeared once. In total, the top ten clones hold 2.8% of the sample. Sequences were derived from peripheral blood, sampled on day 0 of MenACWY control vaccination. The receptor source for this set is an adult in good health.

The chain's CDR3 is CSARRPPGYTF. DNA of the CDR3: TGCAGTGCAAGAAGGCCCCCTGGCTACACCTTC. This chain links TRBV20-1 with TRBJ1-2, with no clear D. The CDR3 has 11 amino acids. Germline CDR1 is DFQATT and CDR2 is SNEGSKA (reference sequence). The ends were cut back, 6 bases at V and 7 bases at J, with 12 bases in the middle.

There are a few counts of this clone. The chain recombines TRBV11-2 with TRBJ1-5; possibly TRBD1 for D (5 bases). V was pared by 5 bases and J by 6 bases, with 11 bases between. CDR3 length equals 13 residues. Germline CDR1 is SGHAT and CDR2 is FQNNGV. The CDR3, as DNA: TGTGCCAGCAGCACCGGACACGTTCAGCCCCAGCATTTT. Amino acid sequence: CASSTGHVQPQHF.

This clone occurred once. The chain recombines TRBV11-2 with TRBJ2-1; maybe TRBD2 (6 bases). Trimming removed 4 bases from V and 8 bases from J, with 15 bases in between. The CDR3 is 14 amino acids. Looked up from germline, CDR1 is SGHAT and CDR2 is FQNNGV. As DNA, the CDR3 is TGTGCCAGCAGCTCGCTGACTAGTTTCGATGAGCAGTTCTTC. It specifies CASSSLTSFDEQFF.

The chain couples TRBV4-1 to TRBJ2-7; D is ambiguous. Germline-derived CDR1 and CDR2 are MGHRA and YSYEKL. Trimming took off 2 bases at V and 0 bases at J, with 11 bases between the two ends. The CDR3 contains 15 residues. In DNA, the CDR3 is TGCGCCAGCAGCCAACTAAGCCTCAGCTCCTACGAGCAGTACTTC. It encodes CASSQLSLSSYEQYF.

The CDR3 coding sequence is TGTGCCAGCAGACCCTCGGGGGGCGGCCCAAGCAATTCACCCCTCCACTTT. Its protein is CASRPSGGGPSNSPLHF. This chain connects TRBV7-9 to TRBJ1-6; D is perhaps TRBD1 (6 bases). Trimming removed 6 bases at V and 7 bases at J, with 22 bases between. The germline V gene encodes CDR1 SEHNR and CDR2 FQNEAQ (reference sequence). This CDR3 comprises 17 residues.

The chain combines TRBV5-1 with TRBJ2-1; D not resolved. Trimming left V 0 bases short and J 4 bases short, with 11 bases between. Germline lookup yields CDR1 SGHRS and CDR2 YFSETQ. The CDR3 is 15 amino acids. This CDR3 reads CASSLGAGNYNEQFF. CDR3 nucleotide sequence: TGCGCCAGCAGCTTGGGGGCCGGAAATTACAATGAGCAGTTCTTC.

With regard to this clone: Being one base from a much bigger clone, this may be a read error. The CDR3 here is CASSPHTDTQYF. The CDR3 coding sequence is TGTGCCAGCAGTCCTCACACAGATACGCAGTATTTT. The chain links TRBV12-3 or TRBV12-4 to TRBJ2-3, with D uncertain. The CDR3 covers 12 residues. Trimming took 5 bases from V and 2 from J, leaving 5 bases between them.

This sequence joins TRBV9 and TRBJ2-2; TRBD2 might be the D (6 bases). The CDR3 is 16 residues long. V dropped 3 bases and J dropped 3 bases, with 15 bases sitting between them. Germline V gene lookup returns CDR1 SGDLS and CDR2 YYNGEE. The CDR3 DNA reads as TGTGCCAGCAGCGCCCCCCCCGGGGGACACACCGGGGAGCTGTTTTTT. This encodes CASSAPPGGHTGELFF.

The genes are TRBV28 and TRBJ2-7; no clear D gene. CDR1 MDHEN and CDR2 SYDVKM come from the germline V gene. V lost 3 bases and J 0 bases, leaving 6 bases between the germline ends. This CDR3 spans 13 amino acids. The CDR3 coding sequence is TGTGCCAGCAGTTTTCAGAGCTCCTACGAGCAGTACTTC. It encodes CASSFQSSYEQYF.

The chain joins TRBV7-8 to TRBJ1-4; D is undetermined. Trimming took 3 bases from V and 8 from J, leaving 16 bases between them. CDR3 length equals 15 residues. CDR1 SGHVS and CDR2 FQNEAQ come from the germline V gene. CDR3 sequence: CASSLGPQLEEKLFF. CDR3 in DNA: TGTGCCAGCAGCTTGGGTCCTCAACTGGAGGAAAAACTGTTTTTT. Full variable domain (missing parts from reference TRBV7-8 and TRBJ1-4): GAGVSQSPRYKVAKRGQDVALRCDPISGHVSLFWYQQALGQGPEFLTYFQNEAQLDKSGLPSDRFFAERPEGSVSTLKIQRTQQEDSAVYLCASSLGPQLEEKLFFGSGTQLSVL.

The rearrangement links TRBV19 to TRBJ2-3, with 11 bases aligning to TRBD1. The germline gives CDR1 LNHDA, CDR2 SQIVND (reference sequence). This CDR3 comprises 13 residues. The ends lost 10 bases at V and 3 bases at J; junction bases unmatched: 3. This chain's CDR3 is CATGQGATDTQYF. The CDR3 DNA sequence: TGTGCCACCGGACAGGGGGCAACAGATACGCAGTATTTT.

As DNA, the CDR3 is TGTGCCAGCAGCGACCGTCGGGGGGGCTCGGAGACCCAGTACTTC. Translation gives CASSDRRGGSETQYF. The chain links TRBV7-2 to TRBJ2-5, with 8 bases that match TRBD2. The CDR3 runs 15 residues. The trim removed 5 bases at V and 5 bases at J, leaving 10 bases unmatched. The V gene's germline CDR1 is SGHTA and CDR2 FQGNSA.

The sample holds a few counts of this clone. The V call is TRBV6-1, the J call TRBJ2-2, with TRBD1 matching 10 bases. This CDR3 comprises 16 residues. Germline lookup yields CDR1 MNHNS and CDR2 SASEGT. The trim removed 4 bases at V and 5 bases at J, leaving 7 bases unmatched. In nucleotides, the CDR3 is TGTGCCAGCAGTGCTAGACAGGGGGCAGCGACCGGGGAGCTGTTTTTT. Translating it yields CASSARQGAATGELFF.

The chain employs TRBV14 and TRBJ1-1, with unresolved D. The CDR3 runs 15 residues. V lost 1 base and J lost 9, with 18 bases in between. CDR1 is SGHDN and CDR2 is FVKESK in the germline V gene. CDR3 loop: CASSQARHSRAKAFF. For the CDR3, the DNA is TGTGCCAGCAGCCAAGCCCGACATTCCCGCGCGAAAGCTTTCTTT.

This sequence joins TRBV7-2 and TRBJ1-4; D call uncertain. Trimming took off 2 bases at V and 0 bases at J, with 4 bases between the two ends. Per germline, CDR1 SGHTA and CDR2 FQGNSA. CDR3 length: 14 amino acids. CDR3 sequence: CASSLFSTNEKLFF. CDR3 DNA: TGTGCCAGCAGCTTATTCTCAACTAATGAAAAACTGTTTTTT.

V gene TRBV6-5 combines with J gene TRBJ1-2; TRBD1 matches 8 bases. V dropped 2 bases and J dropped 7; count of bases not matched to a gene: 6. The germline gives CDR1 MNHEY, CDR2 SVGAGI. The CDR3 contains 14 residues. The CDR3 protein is CASSYGRGLSGYTF. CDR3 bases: TGTGCCAGCAGTTACGGCAGGGGGCTATCTGGCTACACCTTC.

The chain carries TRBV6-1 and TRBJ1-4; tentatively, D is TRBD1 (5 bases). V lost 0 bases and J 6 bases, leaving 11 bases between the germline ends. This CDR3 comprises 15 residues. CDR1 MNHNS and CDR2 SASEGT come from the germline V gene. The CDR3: CASSEAGAGDEKLFF. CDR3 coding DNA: TGTGCCAGCAGTGAAGCAGGGGCGGGAGATGAAAAACTGTTTTTT.

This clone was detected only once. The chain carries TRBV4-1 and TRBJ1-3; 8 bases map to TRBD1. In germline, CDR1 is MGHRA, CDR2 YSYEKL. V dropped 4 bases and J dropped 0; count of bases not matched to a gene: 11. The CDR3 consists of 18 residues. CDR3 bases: TGCGCCAGCAGCCGGACCGGGGGGACAGGCCGCTCTGGAAACACCATATATTTT. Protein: CASSRTGGTGRSGNTIYF.

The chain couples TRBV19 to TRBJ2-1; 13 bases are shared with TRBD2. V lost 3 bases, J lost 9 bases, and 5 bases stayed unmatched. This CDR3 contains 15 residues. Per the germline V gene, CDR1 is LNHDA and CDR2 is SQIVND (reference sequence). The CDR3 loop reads CASSIWTSGGIEQFF. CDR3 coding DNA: TGTGCCAGTAGTATTTGGACTAGCGGGGGAATTGAGCAGTTCTTC.

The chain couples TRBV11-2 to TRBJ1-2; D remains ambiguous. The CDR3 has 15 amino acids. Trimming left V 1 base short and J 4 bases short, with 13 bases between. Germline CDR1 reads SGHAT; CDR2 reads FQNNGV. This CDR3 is CASSLGITAGYGYTF. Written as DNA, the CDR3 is TGTGCCAGCAGCTTAGGGATCACCGCTGGCTATGGCTACACCTTC. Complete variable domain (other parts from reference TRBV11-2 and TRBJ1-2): EAGVAQSPRYKIIEKRQSVAFWCNPISGHATLYWYQQILGQGPKLLIQFQNNGVVDDSQLPKDRFSAERLKGVDSTLKIQPAKLEDSAVYLCASSLGITAGYGYTFGSGTRLTVV.

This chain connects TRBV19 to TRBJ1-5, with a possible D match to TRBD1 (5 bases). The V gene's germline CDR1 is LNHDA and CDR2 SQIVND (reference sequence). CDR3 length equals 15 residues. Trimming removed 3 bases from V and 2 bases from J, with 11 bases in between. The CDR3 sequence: CASSIQGLGNQPQHF. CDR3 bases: TGTGCCAGTAGTATTCAGGGATTAGGCAATCAGCCCCAGCATTTT.

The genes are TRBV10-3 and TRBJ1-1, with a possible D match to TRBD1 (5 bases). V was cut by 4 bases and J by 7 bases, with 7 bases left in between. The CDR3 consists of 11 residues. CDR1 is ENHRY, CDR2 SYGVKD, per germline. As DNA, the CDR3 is TGTGCCATCAGTGGGGGCAGTGAAGCTTTCTTT. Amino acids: CAISGGSEAFF.

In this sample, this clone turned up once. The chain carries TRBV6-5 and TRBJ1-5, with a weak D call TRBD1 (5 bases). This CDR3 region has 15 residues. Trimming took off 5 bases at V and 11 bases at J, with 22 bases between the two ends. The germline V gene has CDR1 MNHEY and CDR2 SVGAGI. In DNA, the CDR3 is TGTGCCAGCAGTCGCTCAGAACAGGTTTCTTCGGCCCAGCATTTT. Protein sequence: CASSRSEQVSSAQHF.

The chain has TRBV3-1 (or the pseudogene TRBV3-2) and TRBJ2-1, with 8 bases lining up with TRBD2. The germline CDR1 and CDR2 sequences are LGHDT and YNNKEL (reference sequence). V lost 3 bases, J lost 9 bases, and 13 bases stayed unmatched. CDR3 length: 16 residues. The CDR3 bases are TGTGCCAGCAGCCACACGAGCGGGGGCCCCGGGAGTGAGCAGTTCTTC. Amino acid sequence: CASSHTSGGPGSEQFF.

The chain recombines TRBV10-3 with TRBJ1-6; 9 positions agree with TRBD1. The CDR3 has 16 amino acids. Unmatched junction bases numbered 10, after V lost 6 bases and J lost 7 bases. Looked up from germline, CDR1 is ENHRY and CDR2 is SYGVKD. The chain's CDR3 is CAIRSQGAMENSPLHF. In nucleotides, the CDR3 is TGTGCCATCAGATCACAGGGGGCGATGGAAAATTCACCCCTCCACTTT.

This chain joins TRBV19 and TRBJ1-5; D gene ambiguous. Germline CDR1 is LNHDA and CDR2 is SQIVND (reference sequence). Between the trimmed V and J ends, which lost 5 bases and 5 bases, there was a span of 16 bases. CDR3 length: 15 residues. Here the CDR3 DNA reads TGTGCCAGTAGTCCGCAGCGCGGGGTACATCAGCCCCAGCATTTT. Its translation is CASSPQRGVHQPQHF.

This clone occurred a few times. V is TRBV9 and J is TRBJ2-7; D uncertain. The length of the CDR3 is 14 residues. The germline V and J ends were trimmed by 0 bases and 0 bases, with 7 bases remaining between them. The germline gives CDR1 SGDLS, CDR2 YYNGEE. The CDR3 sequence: CASSVESTSYEQYF. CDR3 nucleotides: TGTGCCAGCAGCGTAGAAAGCACCTCCTACGAGCAGTACTTC.